Following are 11 T cell receptor beta chains from one sample sequenced in a study of blood T cell repertoires in COVID-19. Produced via immunoSEQ multiplex PCR; TCRdb's table is partial and in-frame only. This table has over 11,000 clones, 87% appearing once. Sequenced input: peripheral blood. These receptors were collected from a human donor in a cohort sampled during active COVID-19.

The chain combines TRBV9 with TRBJ1-6; 8 bases align to TRBD1. The trim removed 3 bases at V and 8 bases at J, leaving 4 bases unmatched. This CDR3 spans 14 amino acids. Germline V gene sequence: CDR1 SGDLS, CDR2 YYNGEE. The CDR3 bases are TGTGCCAGCAGCGCCGCGGGACAGGATTCACCCCTCCACTTT. This translates into CASSAAGQDSPLHF. The complete variable domain, with remaining parts taken from reference TRBV9 and TRBJ1-6, reads DSGVTQTPKHLITATGQRVTLRCSPRSGDLSVYWYQQSLDQGLQFLIQYYNGEERAKGNILERFSAQQFPDLHSELNLSSLELGDSALYFCASSAAGQDSPLHFGNGTRLTVT.

The V gene is TRBV28, the J gene TRBJ1-1; 9 bases fit TRBD1. The CDR3 is 15 amino acids. J gave up 1 base and V 1 base, and 1 base lay outside the gene matches. The germline CDR1 and CDR2 sequences are MDHEN and SYDVKM. The CDR3: CASSLSGQGNTEAFF. CDR3 in DNA: TGTGCCAGCAGTTTATCGGGACAGGGGAACACTGAAGCTTTCTTT.

This clone was found a few times. The chain uses TRBV7-2 and TRBJ1-5, with unresolved D. The CDR3 loop spans 14 amino acids. The germline CDR1 and CDR2 sequences are SGHTA and FQGNSA. V lost 0 bases to trimming and J lost 6 bases, with 9 bases between them. The CDR3 is CASSLARGSQPQHF. The CDR3, as DNA: TGTGCCAGCAGCTTAGCTCGGGGATCTCAGCCCCAGCATTTT.

This chain links TRBV12-3 or TRBV12-4 with TRBJ2-5, with D perhaps TRBD2 (5 bases). CDR3 length: 12 residues. Trimming removed 3 bases at V and 7 bases at J, with 9 bases between. CDR3 coding DNA: TGTGCCAGCAGTTTTATCCGGGGGACCCAGTACTTC. It yields the protein CASSFIRGTQYF.

J is TRBJ2-1 and V is TRBV5-1, with D possibly TRBD1 on 6 matching bases. CDR1 SGHRS and CDR2 YFSETQ come from the germline V gene. V lost 6 bases, J lost 5 bases, and 12 bases lay in between. There are 13 residues in the CDR3. The CDR3 protein is CASTLGQNNEQFF. The CDR3 DNA reads as TGCGCCAGCACACTTGGACAGAACAATGAGCAGTTCTTC.

The chain has TRBV10-3 and TRBJ1-6; the match to TRBD1 covers 9 bases. The junction had 0 bases not matched to a gene; V was cut back by 5 bases and J by 10 bases. The CDR3 has 12 residues. Looked up from germline, CDR1 is ENHRY and CDR2 is SYGVKD. Here the CDR3 reads CAISTGGSPLHF. The DNA for the CDR3 is TGTGCCATCAGTACAGGGGGCTCACCCCTCCACTTT.

V gene TRBV5-1 combines with J gene TRBJ2-5; 7 nucleotides line up with TRBD2. CDR1 is SGHRS and CDR2 is YFSETQ in the germline V gene. The trim removed 3 bases at V and 7 bases at J, leaving 12 bases unmatched. This CDR3 comprises 15 residues. The CDR3 sequence: CASSSGTDWGGTQYF. The CDR3 nucleotides are TGCGCCAGCAGCTCCGGGACCGACTGGGGGGGGACCCAGTACTTC.

In nucleotides, the CDR3 is TGCGCCAGCAGCCCCCTAGCGGGAGGTTTACAAGAGACCCAGTACTTC. Amino acids: CASSPLAGGLQETQYF. The genes are TRBV5-1 and TRBJ2-5; 11 nucleotides match TRBD2. V was pared by 4 bases and J by 2 bases, with 7 bases of the junction left unmatched. The length of the CDR3 is 16 residues. Germline V lookup: CDR1 SGHRS, CDR2 YFSETQ.

CDR3 bases: TGTGCCAGCAGTTATAGGGCGGGAGGACGGGGGAATGAGCAGTTCTTC. Residues: CASSYRAGGRGNEQFF. The V gene is TRBV27, the J gene TRBJ2-1; 8 bases agree with TRBD2. The CDR3 extends over 16 amino acids. Unmatched junction bases numbered 12, after V lost 4 bases and J lost 7 bases. Looked up from germline, CDR1 is MNHEY and CDR2 is SMNVEV (reference sequence).

The chain joins TRBV7-2 to TRBJ2-3; D possibly corresponds to TRBD2 (5 bases). V gave up 4 bases and J gave up 2 bases, with 13 bases separating them. This CDR3 comprises 15 residues. The germline V gene encodes CDR1 SGHTA and CDR2 FQGNSA. CDR3 amino acids: CASSSGGPHTDTQYF. CDR3 coding DNA: TGTGCCAGCAGCTCCGGCGGGCCCCACACAGATACGCAGTATTTT.

This rearrangement joins TRBV4-1 to TRBJ1-2; no clear D. Germline assignment: CDR1 MGHRA and CDR2 YSYEKL. The CDR3 is 16 amino acids. V lost 0 bases and J 2 bases, leaving 13 bases between the germline ends. CDR3 nucleotide sequence: TGCGCCAGCAGCCAAGATTTTAATTCCGTAAACTATGGCTACACCTTC. Translation gives CASSQDFNSVNYGYTF.